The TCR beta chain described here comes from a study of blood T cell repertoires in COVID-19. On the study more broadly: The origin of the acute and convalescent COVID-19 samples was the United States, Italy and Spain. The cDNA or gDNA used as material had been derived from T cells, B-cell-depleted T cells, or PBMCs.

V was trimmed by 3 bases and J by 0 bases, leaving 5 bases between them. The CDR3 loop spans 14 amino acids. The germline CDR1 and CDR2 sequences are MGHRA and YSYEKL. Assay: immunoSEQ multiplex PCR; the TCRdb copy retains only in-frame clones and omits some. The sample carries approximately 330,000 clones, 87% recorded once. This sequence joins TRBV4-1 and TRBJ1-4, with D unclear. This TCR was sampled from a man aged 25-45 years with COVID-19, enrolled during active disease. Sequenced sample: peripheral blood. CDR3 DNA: TGCGCCAGCAGCCAGTCTGCAACTAATGAAAAACTGTTTTTT. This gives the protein CASSQSATNEKLFF.